This T cell receptor (beta chain) came from a study of T-cell reconstitution after alpha-beta-depleted transplantation in children. Study observations and caveats: It was reported that alpha-beta T cells came from several hundred expanded graft clones (about two months after transplant). Surviving recipient T cells and thymic progenitors accounted for the high day-60 TCRbeta diversity observed in some patients. By one year post-transplant, T-cell counts and diversity largely arose from T cells that were newly produced.

Unique molecular identifiers were used to barcode this TCRbeta library. TCRdb ran MiXCR on the PCR reads and lists one entry per CDR3 protein. The sample consists of about 980,000 distinct CDR3 sequences, around 30% of them appearing once. Deletions cut 4 bases from V and 3 bases from J, with 16 bases between. The CDR3 consists of 15 residues. About this clonotype itself: Its antigen is currently unknown.

Source: PBMCs, mostly from graft donor cells, taken 360 days after TCRalphabeta/CD19-depleted stem cell transplant. The TCR comes from a boy under two years old who had a stem cell transplant for SCID, so the T cells may come from the graft donor. The V gene is TRBV12-3 or TRBV12-4, the J gene TRBJ2-7; TRBD2 is a possible D gene (5 bases). CDR3 in amino acids: CASSSPELRGYEQYF. In DNA form, the CDR3 reads TGTGCCAGCAGTTCGCCCGAACTCCGGGGCTACGAGCAGTACTTC.